A selection of T cell receptor beta chains follows, all from one sample in a study of radiotherapy plus CTLA-4 blockade in lung cancer. Repertoires were generated with immunoSEQ multiplex PCR, while TCRdb's copy carries only in-frame clones and drops some. The data show about 25,000 clones, 73% seen once. The input for sequencing was peripheral blood, taken from a patient treated with radiotherapy plus ipilimumab. The receptors were sampled from a human donor with non-small cell lung cancer who had stable disease on radiotherapy plus ipilimumab. The CDR3 runs from the conserved cysteine through the conserved F or W. The D gene is left open where the match is weak. Clone size is not always given. Where it is, it says once, few, many or a class for expanded clones.

clone size,D gene,V gene,J gene,CDR3 protein,CDR3 DNA
NA,NA,TRBV6-1,TRBJ2-7,CASSEGGASGLYSYEQYF,TGTGCCAGCAGTGAAGGGGGGGCTAGCGGCCTATACTCCTACGAGCAGTACTTC
NA,NA,TRBV27,TRBJ1-1,CASSPFGMNTEAFF,TGTGCCAGCAGTCCCTTCGGCATGAACACTGAAGCTTTCTTT
NA,NA,TRBV5-4,TRBJ1-2,CASGPGKTYGYTF,TGTGCCAGCGGGCCAGGAAAGACCTATGGCTACACCTTC
NA,TRBD2,TRBV19,TRBJ2-1,CASSTTSGTTNEQFF,TGTGCCAGTAGTACGACTAGCGGGACCACAAATGAGCAGTTCTTC
few,TRBD1,TRBV6-6,TRBJ1-3,CASRPQGRGGNTIYF,TGTGCCAGCAGACCTCAGGGCAGGGGGGGAAACACCATATATTTT
NA,NA,TRBV6-1,TRBJ2-5,CASSEGPRLVETQYF,TGTGCCAGCAGTGAAGGACCGAGACTAGTGGAGACCCAGTACTTC
few,TRBD2,TRBV10-3,TRBJ2-7,CAIRDSTSGRQSEQYF,TGTGCCATCAGAGACTCCACTAGCGGGAGGCAGAGTGAGCAGTACTTC
NA,TRBD2,TRBV19,TRBJ2-3,CASSIGTSGRSDTQYF,TGTGCCAGTAGTATAGGCACTAGCGGGAGGTCAGATACGCAGTATTTT
NA,NA,TRBV10-3,TRBJ2-1,CAISARNGDNEQFF,TGTGCCATCAGTGCTCGCAATGGGGACAATGAGCAGTTCTTC
NA,NA,TRBV29-1,TRBJ2-2,CSVIPGGTGGELFF,TGCAGCGTTATCCCCGGGGGTACTGGCGGGGAGCTGTTTTTT
once,TRBD2,TRBV27,TRBJ2-1,CASSLVGTSPKNEQFF,TGTGCCAGCAGTTTGGTCGGGACTAGCCCTAAAAATGAGCAGTTCTTC
NA,TRBD1,TRBV6-1,TRBJ2-7,CASSSAGQGKYEQYF,TGTGCCAGCAGTTCCGCGGGACAGGGTAAATACGAGCAGTACTTC
once,TRBD2,TRBV4-2,TRBJ2-3,CASSPGTSGTDTQYF,TGTGCCAGCAGCCCCGGGACTAGCGGAACAGATACGCAGTATTTT
NA,NA,TRBV19,TRBJ2-1,CASSIDFISKIDNEQFF,TGTGCCAGTAGTATAGATTTTATTTCCAAAATCGACAATGAGCAGTTCTTC
NA,NA,TRBV19,TRBJ2-3,CASSFSAERDTQYF,TGTGCCAGTAGTTTCTCAGCGGAGAGGGATACGCAGTATTTT
NA,TRBD2,TRBV19,TRBJ2-7,CASTQGTSGRQYEQYF,TGTGCCAGTACCCAGGGGACTAGCGGGAGGCAGTACGAGCAGTACTTC
NA,NA,TRBV7-9,TRBJ2-7,CASSPGGVTSGISYEQYF,TGTGCCAGCAGCCCAGGCGGCGTCACGAGCGGTATATCCTACGAGCAGTACTTC
NA,NA,TRBV7-9,TRBJ1-3,CASPQYTSGNTIYF,TGTGCCAGCCCCCAGTATACCTCTGGAAACACCATATATTTT
once,TRBD1,TRBV27,TRBJ1-1,CASSLGTGVTEAFF,TGTGCCAGCAGTTTAGGGACAGGCGTCACTGAAGCTTTCTTT
few,NA,TRBV7-6,TRBJ2-5,CASSASTGETQYF,TGTGCCAGCAGCGCCTCCACGGGGGAGACCCAGTACTTC
once,TRBD1,TRBV27,TRBJ1-5,CASSLGQGEQPQHF,TGTGCCAGCAGTTTGGGTCAGGGGGAACAGCCCCAGCATTTT
NA,TRBD2,TRBV28,TRBJ2-5,CASRPRDYRETQYF,TGTGCCAGCAGACCTAGGGACTATCGAGAGACCCAGTACTTC
NA,NA,TRBV21-1,TRBJ2-3,CASSKKGRGEVGDTQYF,TGTGCCAGCAGCAAAAAGGGCAGGGGCGAGGTTGGAGATACGCAGTATTTT
NA,NA,TRBV18,TRBJ1-1,CASSMVGSEAFF,TGTGCCAGCTCTATGGTGGGCTCTGAAGCTTTCTTT
NA,NA,TRBV29-1,TRBJ2-3,CASTVGGFTDTQYF,TGCGCCTCCACGGTGGGCGGTTTTACAGATACGCAGTATTTT
once,TRBD2,TRBV2,TRBJ2-7,CASSAGGTSGYEQYF,TGTGCCAGCAGTGCAGGAGGGACTAGCGGCTACGAGCAGTACTTC